One and the same sample provided the 4 T cell receptor beta chains below, sequenced in a study of OX40 agonist ivuxolimab in advanced cancers. Method: immunoSEQ multiplex PCR; TCRdb's copy keeps in-frame clones and lacks some. Here the sample spans some 73,000 clones, 75% to 90% being singletons. The material sequenced was CD4+ or CD8+ T cells sorted from blood, taken in a trial of the OX40 agonist ivuxolimab. These TCRs come from an adult with an advanced solid tumor such as melanoma, head and neck, liver or kidney cancer.

The V gene is TRBV19, the J gene TRBJ2-7; TRBD1 aligns across 9 bases. Germline-derived CDR1 and CDR2 are LNHDA and SQIVND (reference sequence). Germline trimming cut 5 bases from V and 5 bases from J; bases unmatched to any gene: 10. The CDR3 is 15 amino acids. This CDR3 reads CASSETRDRAHEQYF. DNA of the CDR3: TGTGCCAGTAGTGAGACCCGGGACAGGGCGCACGAGCAGTACTTC.

This sequence joins TRBV13 and TRBJ2-7, with 12 bases lining up with TRBD2. Germline V gene data show CDR1 as PRHDT and CDR2 as FYEKMQ (reference sequence). CDR3 length equals 15 residues. V dropped 5 bases and J dropped 3; count of bases not matched to a gene: 5. Written as DNA, the CDR3 is TGTGCCAGCAGCGCAAGACTAGCGGGGGACTACGAGCAGTACTTC. It translates to CASSARLAGDYEQYF. The whole variable domain, remainder taken from reference TRBV13 and TRBJ2-7, is AAGVIQSPRHLIKEKRETATLKCYPIPRHDTVYWYQQGPGQDPQFLISFYEKMQSDKGSIPDRFSAQQFSDYHSELNMSSLELGDSALYFCASSARLAGDYEQYFGPGTRLTVT.

V and J are TRBV7-3 and TRBJ2-3; no clear D gene. V was clipped by 2 bases and J by 10 bases, with 7 bases between them. Germline-derived CDR1 and CDR2 are SGHTA and FQGTGA. This CDR3 region has 11 residues. The CDR3 DNA follows: TGTGCCAGCAGCTTAGGGTTGGCGCAGTATTTT. It encodes CASSLGLAQYF. The whole variable domain, remainder taken from reference TRBV7-3 and TRBJ2-3, is GAGVSQTPSNKVTEKGKYVELRCDPISGHTALYWYRQSLGQGPEFLIYFQGTGAADDSGLPNDRFFAVRPEGSVSTLKIQRTERGDSAVYLCASSLGLAQYFGPGTRLTVL.

V is TRBV27 and J is TRBJ2-2, with D maybe TRBD1 (6 bases). Trimming stripped 6 bases from V and 6 bases from J, with 20 bases between. CDR1 and CDR2 (germline): MNHEY, SMNVEV (reference sequence). CDR3 length: 16 residues. The CDR3 DNA reads as TGTGCCAGCAGGCTTCAGGGGTTTACGGGTGCCGGGGAGCTGTTTTTT. Translating it yields CASRLQGFTGAGELFF.